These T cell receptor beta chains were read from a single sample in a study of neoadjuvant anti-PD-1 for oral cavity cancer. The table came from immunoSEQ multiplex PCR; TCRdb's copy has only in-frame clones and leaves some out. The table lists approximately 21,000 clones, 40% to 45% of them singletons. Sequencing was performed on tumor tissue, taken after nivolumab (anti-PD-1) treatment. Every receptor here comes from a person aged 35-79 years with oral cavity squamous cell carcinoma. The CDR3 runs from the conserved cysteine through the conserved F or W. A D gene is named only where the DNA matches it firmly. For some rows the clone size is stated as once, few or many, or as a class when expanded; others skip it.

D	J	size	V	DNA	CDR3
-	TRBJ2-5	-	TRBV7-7	TGTGCCAGCAGCTTAGGGGCGGGTATACAAGAGACCCAGTACTTC	CASSLGAGIQETQYF
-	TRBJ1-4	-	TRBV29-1	TGCAGCGTTGAAATCAGGGAGGCTAATGAAAAACTGTTTTTT	CSVEIREANEKLFF
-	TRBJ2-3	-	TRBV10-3	TGTGCCATAAGAGGGGGACCCACAGATACGCAGTATTTT	CAIRGGPTDTQYF
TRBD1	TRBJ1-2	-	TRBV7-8	TGTGCCAGCAGCCTTACAGGGGGCGGGAAAAATGGCTACACCTTC	CASSLTGGGKNGYTF
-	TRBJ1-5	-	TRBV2	TGTGCCAGCCGCCGGATGAATCAGCCCCAGCATTTT	CASRRMNQPQHF
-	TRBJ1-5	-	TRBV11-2	TGTGCCAGCAGCTTAGGACAGTTCAATCAGCCCCAGCATTTT	CASSLGQFNQPQHF
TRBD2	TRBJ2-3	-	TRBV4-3	TGCGCCAGCAGCCAGACTTCCGGACTAGCGGGGGGGCCCTCAGATACGCAGTATTTT	CASSQTSGLAGGPSDTQYF
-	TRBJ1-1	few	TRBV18	TGTGCCAGCTCACCACAGGGGCTGGGCGAAGCTTTCTTT	CASSPQGLGEAFF
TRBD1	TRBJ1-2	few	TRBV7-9	TGTGCCAGCAGCTTAGAACAGGGGGCGTGGTATGGCTACACCTTC	CASSLEQGAWYGYTF
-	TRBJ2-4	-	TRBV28	TGTGCCAGCACCGGGGGACGCGGAAACATTCAGTACTTC	CASTGGRGNIQYF
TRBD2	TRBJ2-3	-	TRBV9	TGTGCCAGCAGCGCTCGGACTAGCCTTATCACAGATACGCAGTATTTT	CASSARTSLITDTQYF
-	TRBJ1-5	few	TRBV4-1	TGCGCCAGCAGCCAAGCCGGGGAATATAGCAATCAGCCCCAGCATTTT	CASSQAGEYSNQPQHF
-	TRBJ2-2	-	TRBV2	TGTGCCAGCAGTGGTACCCCACTACTTCTGGGGGGCACCGGGGAGCTGTTTTTT	CASSGTPLLLGGTGELFF